A selection of T cell receptor beta chains follows, all from one sample in a study of T cell changes during pregnancy in multiple sclerosis. Data came from immunoSEQ multiplex PCR; TCRdb stores just in-frame clones and leaves some out. This sample has 60,000 or so clones; 90% occur once, and the top ten carry approximately 2.3%. Material: peripheral blood, obtained in the second trimester of pregnancy. These receptors came from a female donor in good health, enrolled as a control in a pregnancy study. CDR3s include the opening cysteine and the closing phenylalanine or tryptophan. The order of the fields is V gene, J gene, clone size, D gene, CDR3 protein, CDR3 DNA. A D gene is named only where the DNA matches it firmly. Size tells how often a clone was seen (once, few, many) or the class of an expanded clone, and some rows leave it out.

>TRBV6-5|TRBJ1-1|few|NA
CASKGQRINTEAFF
TGTGCCAGCAAAGGACAGAGAATTAACACTGAAGCTTTCTTT
>TRBV7-9|TRBJ2-3|NA|NA
CASSLFLPEDGDTQYF
TGTGCCAGCAGCTTATTTCTCCCCGAGGATGGAGATACGCAGTATTTT
>TRBV27|TRBJ2-3|NA|NA
CASSLQGNTQYF
TGTGCCAGCAGTCTTCAGGGAAATACGCAGTATTTT
>TRBV21-1|TRBJ1-5|NA|NA
CASSKVGPPGDQPQHF
TGTGCCAGCAGCAAAGTCGGCCCCCCGGGGGATCAGCCCCAGCATTTT
>TRBV7-9|TRBJ1-2|medium-sized|NA
CASSFRDSYGYTF
TGTGCCAGCAGCTTCCGCGACAGCTATGGCTACACCTTC
>TRBV5-1|TRBJ2-2|NA|NA
CASSSLGGTGELFF
TGCGCCAGCAGCTCCCTGGGGGGTACCGGGGAGCTGTTTTTT
>TRBV2|TRBJ1-1|NA|NA
CASSEPGVEAFF
TGTGCCAGCAGTGAACCGGGGGTGGAAGCTTTCTTT
>TRBV10-3|TRBJ1-1|NA|TRBD1
CAISSSQGHTEAFF
TGTGCCATCAGTTCTTCACAGGGGCACACTGAAGCTTTCTTT
>TRBV18|TRBJ2-7|NA|TRBD1
CASSPGTGGSYEQYF
TGTGCCAGCTCACCTGGGACAGGGGGGTCCTACGAGCAGTACTTC
>TRBV7-8|TRBJ2-1|NA|TRBD2
CASSLEGTRTDEQFF
TGTGCCAGCAGCTTAGAAGGGACTAGGACCGATGAGCAGTTCTTC
>TRBV28|TRBJ2-3|NA|NA
CASSLGSGKTDTQYF
TGTGCCAGCAGTTTGGGTAGCGGAAAAACAGATACGCAGTATTTT
>TRBV4-2|TRBJ2-7|NA|NA
CASSQERHDEQYF
TGTGCCAGCAGCCAAGAAAGACACGACGAGCAGTACTTC
>TRBV30|TRBJ2-7|NA|NA
CAWSVRARVRAKAYEQYF
TGTGCCTGGAGTGTTAGGGCCCGAGTGCGGGCGAAAGCCTACGAGCAGTACTTC
>TRBV5-6|TRBJ2-7|NA|TRBD1
CASSPQGAGEQYF
TGTGCCAGCAGCCCGCAGGGGGCAGGAGAGCAGTACTTC
>TRBV30|TRBJ1-4|few|TRBD1
CAWNPGTGQKLFF
TGTGCCTGGAACCCCGGGACAGGTCAGAAACTGTTTTTT
>TRBV28|TRBJ2-1|NA|TRBD2
CASSRLADLGNEQFF
TGTGCCAGCAGTAGACTAGCGGACCTAGGGAATGAGCAGTTCTTC
>TRBV28|TRBJ1-1|NA|NA
CASSSTGGRAEAFF
TGTGCCAGCAGTTCTACAGGTGGTAGGGCTGAAGCTTTCTTT
>TRBV6-5|TRBJ2-2|NA|TRBD2
CASSYTGGETGELFF
TGTGCCAGCAGTTACACGGGAGGGGAGACCGGGGAGCTGTTTTTT
>TRBV5-4|TRBJ2-7|NA|NA
CASSLRSATGEQYF
TGTGCCAGCAGCTTGAGATCAGCGACTGGTGAGCAGTACTTC
>TRBV7-6|TRBJ2-7|once|TRBD1
CASSRAGGEGYEQYF
TGTGCCAGCAGCCGAGCAGGGGGCGAAGGCTACGAGCAGTACTTC
>TRBV18|TRBJ1-4|NA|NA
CASSPPSTASEKLFF
TGTGCCAGCTCACCACCCTCGACAGCGAGTGAAAAACTGTTTTTT
>TRBV4-1|TRBJ2-7|NA|NA
CASSQVTSSTYEQYF
TGCGCCAGCAGCCAAGTGACTAGTTCCACCTACGAGCAGTACTTC
>TRBV2|TRBJ1-1|NA|NA
CASSARLTSTEAFF
TGTGCCAGCAGTGCACGCCTTACCAGCACTGAAGCTTTCTTT
>TRBV5-4|TRBJ2-4|NA|NA
CASSKSSSEVIQYF
TGTGCCAGCAGTAAGTCGAGTAGTGAGGTCATTCAGTACTTC
>TRBV19|TRBJ2-2|NA|TRBD2
CASSISGGDVAGELFF
TGTGCCAGTAGTATTTCGGGGGGGGATGTGGCCGGGGAGCTGTTTTTT
>TRBV7-8|TRBJ2-1|NA|NA
CASSFDTDEQFF
TGTGCCAGCAGCTTCGACACGGATGAGCAGTTCTTC
>TRBV7-2|TRBJ2-2|NA|TRBD2
CASSPRDGSGRPGELFF
TGTGCCAGCAGCCCCCGGGACGGTAGCGGGAGACCCGGGGAGCTGTTTTTT
>TRBV29-1|TRBJ2-7|NA|NA
CSAGDNAYEQYF
TGCAGCGCAGGGGACAACGCCTACGAGCAGTACTTC
>TRBV14|TRBJ2-7|NA|TRBD1
CASSPGTGYYEQYF
TGTGCCAGCAGTCCCGGGACAGGGTACTACGAGCAGTACTTC
>TRBV27|TRBJ2-7|few|TRBD1
CASSPGQGYYEQYF
TGTGCCAGCAGTCCCGGACAGGGATACTACGAGCAGTACTTC
>TRBV16|TRBJ1-5|NA|NA
CASSHRDNNQPQHF
TGTGCCAGCAGCCATAGGGACAACAATCAGCCCCAGCATTTT
>TRBV11-2|TRBJ1-3|NA|NA
CASSSGFSGNTIYF
TGTGCCAGCAGCTCAGGATTCTCTGGAAACACCATATATTTT
>TRBV13|TRBJ1-1|few|NA
CASSLEVRWGAVRTEAFF
TGTGCCAGCAGCCTCGAGGTGAGATGGGGCGCGGTAAGGACTGAAGCTTTCTTT
>TRBV4-1|TRBJ1-2|NA|NA
CASSQERELVYRGYTF
TGCGCCAGCAGCCAAGAACGTGAGCTAGTTTATCGGGGCTACACCTTC
>TRBV12-5|TRBJ1-1|NA|NA
CASGLRIPPGGRNTEAFF
TGTGCTAGTGGTCTCCGCATACCTCCCGGGGGAAGGAACACTGAAGCTTTCTTT
>TRBV6-1|TRBJ2-7|NA|TRBD2
CASSVLPRRTSGYEQYF
TGTGCCAGCAGTGTCCTTCCTAGGCGGACTAGCGGGTACGAGCAGTACTTC
>TRBV7-9|TRBJ2-5|NA|TRBD2
CASSLPGLAGHQETQYF
TGTGCCAGCAGCTTACCAGGACTAGCGGGACACCAAGAGACCCAGTACTTC
>TRBV7-9|TRBJ2-7|once|TRBD1
CASSTGDSYEQYF
TGTGCCAGCAGCACAGGGGACTCCTACGAGCAGTACTTC
>TRBV15|TRBJ1-2|NA|TRBD1
CATSPDRNYGYTF
TGTGCCACCTCCCCGGACAGGAACTATGGCTACACCTTC
>TRBV29-1|TRBJ2-7|NA|NA
CSVGNRNSYEQYF
TGCAGCGTTGGAAATAGAAACTCCTACGAGCAGTACTTC
>TRBV9|TRBJ2-3|NA|NA
CASSVGGGNTDTQYF
TGTGCCAGCAGCGTAGGCGGGGGCAACACAGATACGCAGTATTTT
>TRBV9|TRBJ2-2|once|NA
CASSPRLANTGELFF
TGTGCCAGCAGCCCTAGACTGGCGAACACCGGGGAGCTGTTTTTT
>TRBV29-1|TRBJ2-1|NA|TRBD2
CSVVHLAGDYNEQFF
TGCAGCGTTGTTCATCTAGCGGGAGACTACAATGAGCAGTTCTTC